Detailed here is one T cell receptor beta chain. Its target is not known. Expressed TCRB transcripts were sequenced, since all the RNA that had been isolated was reverse transcribed. Profiling relied on immunoSEQ multiplex PCR, and the TCRdb table lists in-frame clones only, not all of them. Among 250,000 to 300,000 clones listed, roughly 25% were seen once. The CDR3 length is 14 residues. Germline assignment: CDR1 MDHEN and CDR2 SYDVKM. The ends lost 2 bases at V and 5 bases at J; junction bases unmatched: 5. This sample was included in a study of beta chain features in type 1 diabetes. Whole-study findings and limits: Type 1 diabetes patients had moderately but significantly shorter TCRB CDR3s in all four CD4+ subsets.

This sequence originates from a woman in her twenties or thirties with type 1 diabetes. Sequenced sample: naive CD4+ T cells from blood. The chain links TRBV28 to TRBJ2-7, with 8 bases fitting TRBD1. CDR3 residues: CASSLGQGGDEQYF. Written as DNA, the CDR3 is TGTGCCAGCAGTTTAGGACAGGGAGGTGACGAGCAGTACTTC.